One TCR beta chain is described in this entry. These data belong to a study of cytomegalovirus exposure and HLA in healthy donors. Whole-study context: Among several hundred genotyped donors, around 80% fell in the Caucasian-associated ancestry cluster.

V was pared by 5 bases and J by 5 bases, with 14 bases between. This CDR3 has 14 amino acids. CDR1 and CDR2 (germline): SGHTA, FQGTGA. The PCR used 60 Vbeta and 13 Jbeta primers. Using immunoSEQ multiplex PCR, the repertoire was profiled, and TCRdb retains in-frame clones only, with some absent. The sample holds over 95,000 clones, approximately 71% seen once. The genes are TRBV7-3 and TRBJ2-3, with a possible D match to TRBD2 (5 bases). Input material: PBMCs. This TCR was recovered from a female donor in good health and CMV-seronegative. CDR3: CASSHRGALDTQYF. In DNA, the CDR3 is TGTGCCAGCAGCCACCGGGGAGCGTTAGATACGCAGTATTTT.